What follows are 10 T cell receptor beta chains derived from one specimen sequenced in a study of T cells and Merkel cell carcinoma outcomes. Assay used: immunoSEQ multiplex PCR; TCRdb lists only in-frame clones, some missing. The sample carries 15,000 or so clones, about 87% recorded once. Material: tumor tissue from Merkel cell carcinoma. The receptors come from a human donor with Merkel cell carcinoma.

The chain employs TRBV7-3 and TRBJ2-2; D might be TRBD2 (6 bases). Trimming took 5 bases from V and 0 from J, leaving 16 bases between them. Per the germline V gene, CDR1 is SGHTA and CDR2 is FQGTGA. There are 17 residues in the CDR3. CDR3 coding DNA: TGTGCCAGCAGCCCTAGGGACGGAGGGGCGAACACCGGGGAGCTGTTTTTT. The encoded protein is CASSPRDGGANTGELFF.

V usage is TRBV5-3 and J usage is TRBJ1-5, with D perhaps TRBD1 (6 bases). TRBV5-3 is an open reading frame whose function is uncertain. V was clipped by 5 bases and J by 2 bases, with 23 bases between them. The CDR3 sequence is 18 residues long. DNA of the CDR3: TGTGCCAGAAGTCCCGAAACACAGGGTAGAGGAGGCAATCAGCCCCAGCATTTT. It specifies CARSPETQGRGGNQPQHF.

The table lists this clone with a count of one. This sequence joins TRBV5-6 and TRBJ1-6; no firm D call. Germline V lookup: CDR1 SGHDT, CDR2 YYEEEE. V lost 7 bases and J lost 7, with 9 bases in between. The CDR3 length is 12 residues. This chain's CDR3 is CASAQINSPLHF. The CDR3 DNA is TGTGCCAGCGCCCAGATAAATTCACCCCTCCACTTT.

V gene TRBV2 combines with J gene TRBJ1-1; D gene unclear. The ends were cut back, 0 bases at V and 6 bases at J, with 2 bases in the middle. The germline V gene has CDR1 SNHLY and CDR2 FYNNEI. The CDR3 runs to 11 residues. CDR3 nucleotide sequence: TGTGCCAGCAGTGAAGCAGCTGAAGCTTTCTTT. It yields the protein CASSEAAEAFF.

The V gene is TRBV11-2, the J gene TRBJ2-2; D gene unclear. V lost 1 base to trimming and J lost 9 bases, with 12 bases between them. Per the germline V gene, CDR1 is SGHAT and CDR2 is FQNNGV. The CDR3 is made up of 14 amino acids. The DNA for the CDR3 is TGTGCCAGCAGCTTAGTTGGATATGACCGGGAGCTGTTTTTT. Protein product: CASSLVGYDRELFF.

The rearrangement uses TRBV30 and TRBJ1-4, with D unclear. CDR3 length equals 13 residues. Germline V gene sequence: CDR1 GTSNPN, CDR2 SVGIG (reference sequence). Trimming left V 0 bases short and J 7 bases short, with 9 bases between. The CDR3 DNA is TGTGCCTGGAGTGTCTCTTGGGGTGAAAAACTGTTTTTT. Encoded protein: CAWSVSWGEKLFF.

The chain joins TRBV28 to TRBJ1-1; TRBD1 aligns across 10 bases. V shed 5 bases, J shed 7 bases, and the junction held 10 bases outside the gene matches. Germline CDR1 reads MDHEN; CDR2 reads SYDVKM. CDR3 length: 15 residues. CDR3 sequence (DNA): TGTGCCAGCAGTCCCTCCGGACAGGGGGAAGGTGAAGCTTTCTTT. Protein sequence: CASSPSGQGEGEAFF.

The chain is built from TRBV5-1 and TRBJ2-1, with 7 bases that match TRBD1. Germline CDR1 reads SGHRS; CDR2 reads YFSETQ. V dropped 8 bases and J dropped 0; count of bases not matched to a gene: 11. The CDR3 sequence is 16 residues long. Here the CDR3 reads CASLPGPGGSYNEQFF. The CDR3 coding sequence is TGCGCCAGTTTACCTGGCCCAGGGGGCTCCTACAATGAGCAGTTCTTC.

The chain uses TRBV27 and TRBJ1-2; 8 bases are a match to TRBD1. Trimming cost V 3 bases and J 8 bases; bases outside gene matches: 14. Germline loops: CDR1 MNHEY, CDR2 SMNVEV (reference sequence). The CDR3 spans 16 residues. The CDR3 DNA is TGTGCCAGCAGTTTCTATTTCCCTGACAGGGGAAAAGGCTACACCTTC. Its protein product is CASSFYFPDRGKGYTF.

The chain links TRBV9 to TRBJ2-1; TRBD2 agrees at 9 bases. This CDR3 is 15 amino acids long. V shed 2 bases and J 3 bases; nucleotides not matched to a gene: 3. Germline V lookup: CDR1 SGDLS, CDR2 YYNGEE. CDR3 nucleotides: TGTGCCAGCAGCGTTAGCGGGAGAAACTACAATGAGCAGTTCTTC. It codes for CASSVSGRNYNEQFF.